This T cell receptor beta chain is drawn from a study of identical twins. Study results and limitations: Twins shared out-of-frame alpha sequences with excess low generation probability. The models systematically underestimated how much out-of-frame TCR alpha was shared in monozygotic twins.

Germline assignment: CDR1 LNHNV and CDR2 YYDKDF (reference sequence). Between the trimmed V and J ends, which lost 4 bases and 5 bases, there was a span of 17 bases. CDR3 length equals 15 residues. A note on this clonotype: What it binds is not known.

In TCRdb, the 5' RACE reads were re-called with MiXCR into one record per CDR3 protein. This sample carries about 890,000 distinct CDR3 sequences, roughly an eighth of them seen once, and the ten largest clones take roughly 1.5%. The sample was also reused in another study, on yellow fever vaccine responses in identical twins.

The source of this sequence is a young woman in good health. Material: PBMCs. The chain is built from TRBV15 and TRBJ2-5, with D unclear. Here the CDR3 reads CATSNRGGHRETQYF. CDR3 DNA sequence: TGTGCCACCAGCAACCGAGGCGGCCATAGGGAGACCCAGTACTTC.